This T cell receptor (beta chain) is from a study of beta chain features in type 1 diabetes. Notes on the study in general: Insertions were fewer and deletions more numerous at VDJ junctions in type 1 diabetes patients. Naive, central memory and regulatory TCRB repertoires appeared more similar among patients than healthy donors. In every one of the four CD4+ subsets, TCRB CDR3s were moderately but significantly shorter in Type 1 diabetes patients.

Reverse transcribing all isolated RNA meant expressed TCRB transcripts were sequenced. Generated by immunoSEQ multiplex PCR, the TCRdb table keeps only in-frame clones and is missing some. This repertoire shows under 350,000 clones, 8% found once; its top ten account for under 1.3%. Germline V gives CDR1 SGHRS, CDR2 YFSETQ. Unmatched junction bases numbered 9, after V lost 2 bases and J lost 4 bases. The CDR3 runs 17 residues. With respect to this clone: Its target is unknown.

The chain uses TRBV5-1 and TRBJ2-1; 10 nucleotides line up with TRBD2. The receptor was derived from a woman younger than 30 in good health. Material: central memory CD4+ T cells from blood. The CDR3 coding sequence is TGCGCCAGCAGCTTCGGTCCCCCAGCGGGGGGGTACAATGAGCAGTTCTTC. Translating it yields CASSFGPPAGGYNEQFF.